This T cell receptor beta chain was profiled in a study of blood T cell repertoires in COVID-19. Original analysis: Estimates of nucleated cell counts were drawn from the amplification of reference gene primers. Sequencing used immunoSEQ multiplex PCR; TCRdb keeps in-frame clones, though not all of them. That table furnishes V, J and clone size, whereas the DNA furnished D and trimming. Among 150,000 to 200,000 clones listed, more than 85% were seen once. Looked up from germline, CDR1 is LGHNA and CDR2 is YSLEER. V lost 3 bases, J lost 0 bases, and 16 bases lay in between. This CDR3 spans 17 amino acids.

The chain is built from TRBV4-3 and TRBJ2-3; maybe TRBD1 (5 bases). Sequencing was carried out using peripheral blood. The receptor's source is an elderly woman in a cohort sampled during active or convalescent COVID-19. DNA for the CDR3: TGCGCCAGCAGCCAGGGTACAGGAATCACTAGCACAGATACGCAGTATTTT. Its translation is CASSQGTGITSTDTQYF.